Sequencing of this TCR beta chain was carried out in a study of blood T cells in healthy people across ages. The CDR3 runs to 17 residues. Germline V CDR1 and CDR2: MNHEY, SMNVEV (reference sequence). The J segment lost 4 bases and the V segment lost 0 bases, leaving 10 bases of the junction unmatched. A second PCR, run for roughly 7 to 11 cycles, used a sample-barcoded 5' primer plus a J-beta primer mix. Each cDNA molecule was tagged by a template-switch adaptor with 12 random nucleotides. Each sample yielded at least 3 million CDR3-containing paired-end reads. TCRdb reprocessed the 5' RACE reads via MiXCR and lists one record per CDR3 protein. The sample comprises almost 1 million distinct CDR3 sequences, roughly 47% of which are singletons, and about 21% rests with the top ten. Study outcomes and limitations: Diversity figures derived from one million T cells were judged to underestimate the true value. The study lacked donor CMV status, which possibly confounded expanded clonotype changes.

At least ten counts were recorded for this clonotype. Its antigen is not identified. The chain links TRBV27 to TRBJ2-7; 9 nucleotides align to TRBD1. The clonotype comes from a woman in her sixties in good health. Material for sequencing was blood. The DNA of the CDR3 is TGTGCCAGCAGTTTATCATACCGGGACAGGGTCAGGTACGAGCAGTACTTC. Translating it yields CASSLSYRDRVRYEQYF.